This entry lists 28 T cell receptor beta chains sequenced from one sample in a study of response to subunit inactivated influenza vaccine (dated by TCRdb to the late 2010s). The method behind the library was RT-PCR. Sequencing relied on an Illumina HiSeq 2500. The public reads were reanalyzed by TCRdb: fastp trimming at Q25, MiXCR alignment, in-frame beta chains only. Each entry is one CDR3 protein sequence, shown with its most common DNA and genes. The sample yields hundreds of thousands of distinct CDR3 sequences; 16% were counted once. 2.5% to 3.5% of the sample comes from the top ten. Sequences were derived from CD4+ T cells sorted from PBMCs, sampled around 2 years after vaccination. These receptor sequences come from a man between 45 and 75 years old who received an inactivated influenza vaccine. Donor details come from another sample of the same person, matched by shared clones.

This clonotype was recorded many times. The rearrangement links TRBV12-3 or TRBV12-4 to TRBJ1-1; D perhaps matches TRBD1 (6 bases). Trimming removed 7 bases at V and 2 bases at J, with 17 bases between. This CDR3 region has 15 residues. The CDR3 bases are TGTGCCAGCACCTCACCCGGGACACTTAACACTGAAGCTTTCTTT. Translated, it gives CASTSPGTLNTEAFF.

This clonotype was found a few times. CDR3 region: CASSPRTGPTGELFF. CDR3 bases: TGTGCCAGCAGCCCGCGGACAGGGCCTACCGGGGAGCTGTTTTTT. This chain uses TRBV7-9 with TRBJ2-2, with TRBD1 identical over 8 bases. The CDR3 contains 15 residues. V shed 5 bases and J 5 bases; nucleotides not matched to a gene: 7. Germline CDR1 reads SEHNR; CDR2 reads FQNEAQ (reference sequence).

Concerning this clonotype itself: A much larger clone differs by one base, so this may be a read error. The DNA for the CDR3 is TGCGCCAGCAGCTTGTTGGCGGGAGGATCGTATACGCAGTATTTT. Its protein product is CASSLLAGGSYTQYF. The V and J genes are TRBV5-1 and TRBJ2-3, with 8 bases fitting TRBD2. Germline lookup yields CDR1 SGHRS and CDR2 YFSETQ. The CDR3 is made up of 15 amino acids. V shed 1 base and J 7 bases; nucleotides not matched to a gene: 8. The full variable domain, in which reference TRBV5-1 and TRBJ2-3 provide the parts outside the CDR3, is KAGVTQTPRYLIKTRGQQVTLSCSPISGHRSVSWYQQTPGQGLQFLFEYFSETQRNKGNFPGRFSGRQFSNSRSEMNVSTLELGDSALYLCASSLLAGGSYTQYFGPGTRLTVL.

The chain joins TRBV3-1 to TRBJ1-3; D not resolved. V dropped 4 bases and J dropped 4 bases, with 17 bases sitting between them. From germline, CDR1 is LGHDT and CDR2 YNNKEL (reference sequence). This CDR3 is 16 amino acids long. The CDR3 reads CASSLRGSRGGNTIYF. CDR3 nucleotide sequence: TGTGCCAGCAGCCTACGAGGTTCCCGCGGGGGAAACACCATATATTTT.

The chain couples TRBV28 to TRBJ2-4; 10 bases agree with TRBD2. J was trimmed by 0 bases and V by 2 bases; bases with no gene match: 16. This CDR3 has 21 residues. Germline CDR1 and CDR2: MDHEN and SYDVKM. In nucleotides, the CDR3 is TGTGCCAGCAGTTTACCCCTGGTTGAGCGGGAGGGCGGAAGAGCCAAAAACATTCAGTACTTC. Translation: CASSLPLVEREGGRAKNIQYF.

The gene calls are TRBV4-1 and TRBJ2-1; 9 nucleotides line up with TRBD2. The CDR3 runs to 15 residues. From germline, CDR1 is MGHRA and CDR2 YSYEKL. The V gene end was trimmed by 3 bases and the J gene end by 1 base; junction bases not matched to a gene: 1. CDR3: CASSHLAGSYNEQFF. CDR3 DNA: TGCGCCAGCAGCCATCTAGCGGGGTCCTACAATGAGCAGTTCTTC.

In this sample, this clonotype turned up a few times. The CDR3 DNA reads TGCAGTGCTCGCCGGACTAGCGGGACCCTAACCAACAATGAGCAGTTCTTC. This sequence encodes CSARRTSGTLTNNEQFF. The chain joins TRBV20-1 to TRBJ2-1; 12 nucleotides agree with TRBD2. The junction had 13 bases not matched to a gene; V was cut back by 5 bases and J by 5 bases. Looked up from germline, CDR1 is DFQATT and CDR2 is SNEGSKA (reference sequence). There are 17 residues in the CDR3.

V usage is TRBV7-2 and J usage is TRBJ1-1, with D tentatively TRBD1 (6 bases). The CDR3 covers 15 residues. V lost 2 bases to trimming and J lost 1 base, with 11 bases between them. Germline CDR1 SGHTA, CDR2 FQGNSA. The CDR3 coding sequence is TGTGCCAGCAGCTTAACCCACAGGGAGAACACTGAAGCTTTCTTT. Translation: CASSLTHRENTEAFF.

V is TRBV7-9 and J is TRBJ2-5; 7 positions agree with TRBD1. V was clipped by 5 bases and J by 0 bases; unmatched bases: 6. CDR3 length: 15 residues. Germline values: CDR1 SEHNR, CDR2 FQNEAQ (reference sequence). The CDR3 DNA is TGTGCCAGCAGCCAAGGGGACAGAAACCAAGAGACCCAGTACTTC. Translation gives CASSQGDRNQETQYF.

DNA for the CDR3: TGCGCCAGCAGATTACCGGGACAGGGGATCAAGCAGTACTTC. Protein product: CASRLPGQGIKQYF. The chain is built from TRBV5-1 and TRBJ2-7; 10 bases line up with TRBD1. CDR3 length: 14 residues. The J segment lost 8 bases and the V segment lost 5 bases, leaving 10 bases of the junction unmatched. The V gene's germline CDR1 is SGHRS and CDR2 YFSETQ.

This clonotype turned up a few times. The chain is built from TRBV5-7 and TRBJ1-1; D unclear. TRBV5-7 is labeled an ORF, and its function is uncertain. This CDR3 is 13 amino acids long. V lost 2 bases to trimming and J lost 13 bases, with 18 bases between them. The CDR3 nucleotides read TGTGCCAGCAGCTTACCGGGAGACCCACTCGGTTTCTTT. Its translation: CASSLPGDPLGFF.

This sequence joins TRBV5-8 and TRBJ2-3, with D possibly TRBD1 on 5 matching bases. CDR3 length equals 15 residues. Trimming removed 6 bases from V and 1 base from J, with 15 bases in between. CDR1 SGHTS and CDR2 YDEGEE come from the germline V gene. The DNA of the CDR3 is TGTGCCAGCACCCTTTCCCCGACAGGCACAGATACGCAGTATTTT. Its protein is CASTLSPTGTDTQYF.

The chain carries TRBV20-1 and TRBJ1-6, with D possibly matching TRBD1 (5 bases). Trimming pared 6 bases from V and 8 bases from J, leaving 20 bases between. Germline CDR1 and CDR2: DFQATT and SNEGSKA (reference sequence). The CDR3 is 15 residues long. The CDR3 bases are TGCAGTGCCCCCGGCGGCCCTTTCAGGGATTCACCCCTCCACTTT. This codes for CSAPGGPFRDSPLHF.

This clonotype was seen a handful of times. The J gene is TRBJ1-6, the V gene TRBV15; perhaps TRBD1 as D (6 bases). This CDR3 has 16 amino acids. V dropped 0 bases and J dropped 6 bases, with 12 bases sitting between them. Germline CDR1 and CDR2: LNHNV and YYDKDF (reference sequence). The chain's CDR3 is CATSREGGPTNSPLHF. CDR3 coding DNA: TGTGCCACCAGCAGAGAGGGGGGGCCTACTAATTCACCCCTCCACTTT. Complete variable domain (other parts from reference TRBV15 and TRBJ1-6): DAMVIQNPRYQVTQFGKPVTLSCSQTLNHNVMYWYQQKSSQAPKLLFHYYDKDFNNEADTPDNFQSRRPNTSFCFLDIRSPGLGDTAMYLCATSREGGPTNSPLHFGNGTRLTVT.

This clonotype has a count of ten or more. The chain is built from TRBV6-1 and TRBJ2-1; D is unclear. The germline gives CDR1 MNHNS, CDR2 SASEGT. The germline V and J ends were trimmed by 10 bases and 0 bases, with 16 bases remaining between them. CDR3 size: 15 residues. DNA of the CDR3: TGTGCCAACAGCCTCGGCCCGAGCTCCTACAATGAGCAGTTCTTC. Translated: CANSLGPSSYNEQFF.

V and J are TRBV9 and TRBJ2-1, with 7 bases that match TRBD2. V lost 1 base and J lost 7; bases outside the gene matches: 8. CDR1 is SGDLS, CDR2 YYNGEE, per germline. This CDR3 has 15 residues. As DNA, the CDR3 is TGTGCCAGCAGCGTATTGGGGGGGACGTGGAATGAGCAGTTCTTC. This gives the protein CASSVLGGTWNEQFF.

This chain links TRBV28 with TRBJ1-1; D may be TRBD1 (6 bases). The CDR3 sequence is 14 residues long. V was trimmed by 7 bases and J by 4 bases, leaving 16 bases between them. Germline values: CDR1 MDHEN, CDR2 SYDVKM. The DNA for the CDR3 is TGTGCCAGCACAGAGGGCGGAGGGGGCACTGAAGCTTTCTTT. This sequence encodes CASTEGGGGTEAFF.

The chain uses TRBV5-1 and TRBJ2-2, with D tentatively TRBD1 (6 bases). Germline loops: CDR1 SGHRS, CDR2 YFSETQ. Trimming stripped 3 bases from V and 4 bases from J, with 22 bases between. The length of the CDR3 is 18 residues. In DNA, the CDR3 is TGCGCCAGCAGCTCTGGTCTTGGGGGCAGGGGTCTCACCGGGGAGCTGTTTTTT. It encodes CASSSGLGGRGLTGELFF. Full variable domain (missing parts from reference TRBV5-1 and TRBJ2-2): KAGVTQTPRYLIKTRGQQVTLSCSPISGHRSVSWYQQTPGQGLQFLFEYFSETQRNKGNFPGRFSGRQFSNSRSEMNVSTLELGDSALYLCASSSGLGGRGLTGELFFGEGSRLTVL.

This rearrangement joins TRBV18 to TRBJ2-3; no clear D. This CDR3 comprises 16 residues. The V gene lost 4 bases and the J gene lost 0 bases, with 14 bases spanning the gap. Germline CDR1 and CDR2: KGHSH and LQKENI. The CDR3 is CASSRETSSSTDTQYF. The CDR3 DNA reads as TGTGCCAGCTCACGAGAGACATCCTCTAGCACAGATACGCAGTATTTT.

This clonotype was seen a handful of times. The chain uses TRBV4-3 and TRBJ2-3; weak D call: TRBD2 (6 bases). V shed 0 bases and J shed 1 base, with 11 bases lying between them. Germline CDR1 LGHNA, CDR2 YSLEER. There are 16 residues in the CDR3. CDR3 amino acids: CASSQDQKRGTDTQYF. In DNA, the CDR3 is TGCGCCAGCAGCCAAGATCAAAAGCGGGGCACAGATACGCAGTATTTT.

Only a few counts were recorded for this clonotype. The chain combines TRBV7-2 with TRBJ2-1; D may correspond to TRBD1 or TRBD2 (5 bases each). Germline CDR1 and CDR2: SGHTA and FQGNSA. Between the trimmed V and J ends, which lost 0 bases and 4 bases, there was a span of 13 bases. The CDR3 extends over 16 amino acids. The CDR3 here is CASSLAGTTNYNEQFF. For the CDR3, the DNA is TGTGCCAGCAGCTTAGCGGGGACCACCAATTACAATGAGCAGTTCTTC. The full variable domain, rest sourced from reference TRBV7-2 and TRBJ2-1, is GAGVSQSPSNKVTEKGKDVELRCDPISGHTALYWYRQSLGQGLEFLIYFQGNSAPDKSGLPSDRFSAERTGGSVSTLTIQRTQQEDSAVYLCASSLAGTTNYNEQFFGPGTRLTVL.

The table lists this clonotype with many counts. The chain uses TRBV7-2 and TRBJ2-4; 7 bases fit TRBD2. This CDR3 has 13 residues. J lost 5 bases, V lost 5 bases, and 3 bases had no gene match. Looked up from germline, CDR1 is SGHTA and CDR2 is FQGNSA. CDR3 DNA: TGTGCCAGCAGCCCTCGGGAGGAAAACATTCAGTACTTC. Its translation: CASSPREENIQYF.

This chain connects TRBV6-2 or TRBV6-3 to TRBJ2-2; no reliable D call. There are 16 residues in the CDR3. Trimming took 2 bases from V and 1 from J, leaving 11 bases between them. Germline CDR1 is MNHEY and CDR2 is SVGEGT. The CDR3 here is CASSYLGLQNTGELFF. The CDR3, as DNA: TGTGCCAGCAGTTACCTCGGGCTACAGAACACCGGGGAGCTGTTTTTT.

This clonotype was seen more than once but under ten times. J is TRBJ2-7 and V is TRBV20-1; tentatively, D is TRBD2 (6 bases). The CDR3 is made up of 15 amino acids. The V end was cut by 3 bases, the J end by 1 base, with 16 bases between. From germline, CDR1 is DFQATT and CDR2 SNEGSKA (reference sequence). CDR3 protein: CSASPGGTVSYEQYF. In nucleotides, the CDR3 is TGCAGTGCTAGCCCTGGGGGGACCGTTTCCTACGAGCAGTACTTC.

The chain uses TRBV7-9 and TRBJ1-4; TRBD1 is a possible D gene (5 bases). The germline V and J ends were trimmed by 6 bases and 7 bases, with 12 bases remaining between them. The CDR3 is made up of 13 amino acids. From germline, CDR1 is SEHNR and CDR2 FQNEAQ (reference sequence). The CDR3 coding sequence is TGTGCCAGCAGACCCAGACAGTCTGAAAAACTGTTTTTT. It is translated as CASRPRQSEKLFF.

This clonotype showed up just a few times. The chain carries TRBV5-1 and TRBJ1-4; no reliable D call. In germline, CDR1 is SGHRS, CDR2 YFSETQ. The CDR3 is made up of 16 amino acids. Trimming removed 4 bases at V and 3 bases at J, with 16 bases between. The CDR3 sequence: CASSLTGRPSNEKLFF. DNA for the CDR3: TGCGCCAGCAGCCTGACCGGACGGCCTTCTAATGAAAAACTGTTTTTT.

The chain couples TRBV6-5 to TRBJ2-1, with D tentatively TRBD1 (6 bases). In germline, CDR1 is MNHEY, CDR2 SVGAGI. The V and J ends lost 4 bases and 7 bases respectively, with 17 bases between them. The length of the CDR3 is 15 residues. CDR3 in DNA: TGTGCCAGCAGTTCCCAGGGGTCCCCTCGGAATGAGCAGTTCTTC. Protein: CASSSQGSPRNEQFF.

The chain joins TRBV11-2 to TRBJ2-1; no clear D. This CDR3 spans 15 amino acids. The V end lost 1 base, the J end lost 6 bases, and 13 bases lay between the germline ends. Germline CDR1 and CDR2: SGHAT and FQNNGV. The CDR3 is CASSLASLGSNEQFF. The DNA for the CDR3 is TGTGCCAGCAGCTTAGCATCTCTGGGTTCCAATGAGCAGTTCTTC. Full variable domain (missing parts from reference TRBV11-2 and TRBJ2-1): EAGVAQSPRYKIIEKRQSVAFWCNPISGHATLYWYQQILGQGPKLLIQFQNNGVVDDSQLPKDRFSAERLKGVDSTLKIQPAKLEDSAVYLCASSLASLGSNEQFFGPGTRLTVL.